The TCR beta chain described here comes from a study of shared clonotypes between healthy human individuals (dated by TCRdb to the early 2020s). Study-level background: Two women and three men aged 18 to 49 years were included in the cohort. To estimate repertoire size and how much clonotypes are shared between individuals, the study performed deep sequencing of blood TCR repertoires from five healthy adults. Each donor's leukapheresis produced roughly between about 0.8 and 10 billion PBMCs. For each donor, CD4 naive and CD4 memory were each run on three plates, CD8 naive on two plates, and CD8 memory on one plate. Libraries were prepared and TCR repertoires were sequenced by different laboratories using diverse techniques, in order to increase sequencing depth and limit assay-specific biases.

Trimmed from V: 3 bases; trimmed from J: 8 bases; junction bases lacking a gene match: 3. Including cysteine and phenylalanine, the CDR3 has 12 amino acids. Only the CDR3 DNA is retained, 36 bases long and in frame from the first base. CDR1 and CDR2 (MDHEN, SYDVKM) derive from the germline V gene. Donors were healthy HIV-negative adults with no recently reported acute infections or vaccinations. Every donor was a Caucasian adult residing in Nashville, Tennessee, USA. Magnetic negative selection was used to enrich CD4+ T cells, after which naive cells were positively selected on CD45RA and the negative fraction became the memory subset. Blood was obtained by leukapheresis, after which PBMCs were separated by Ficoll-Histopaque density gradient centrifugation and cryopreserved in liquid nitrogen vapor phase. Purity and quantity of every magnetically sorted T cell population were checked by analytical flow cytometry. Genomic DNA was isolated from every sorted fraction and measured by UV absorbance on a Nanodrop 2000c.

The investigation overall reported the following: Clonotypes shared by all four sorted-subset donors showed higher generation probabilities than non-shared clonotypes. Sharing across a few donors was observed for around 5% of naive CD4, less than 4% of naive CD8, 2% to 2.5% of memory CD4, and 0.4% of memory CD8 clonotypes. Incomplete sequencing was indicated by rarefaction of sorted-subset datasets, despite the large sequencing depth. Sampling was limited to blood, and TCR repertoires in tissue likely differ from TCR repertoires in blood. Pairwise subsampling indicated that sequencing depth was expected to affect the degree of clonotype sharing among donors. Naive subsets generally had larger estimated clonotype richness than memory subsets. The small number of donors limited the genetic and exposure-history diversity represented.

In the case of this clone: Its antigen target is currently unknown. No clone much larger than this one lies a single base away; base qualities are absent. The same CDR3 is also encoded by other DNA sequences in this sample.

TCR CDR3 regions were amplified from genomic DNA by multiplex PCR using the deep immunoSEQ assay. Extracted genomic DNA from each cell subset was spread evenly across all wells of several immunoSEQ 96-well plates, with each plate serving as a replicate. For sorted subsets, about 200 ng genomic DNA, equal to about 30,000 T cell genomes, was loaded into each replicate PCR. Purified libraries were quantified with a Qubit 3.0 fluorometer, sized on a Bioanalyzer 2100, and re-quantified with the KAPA Library Quantification kit. A separate single-read 150-cycle Illumina NextSeq 550 flow cell was used to sequence each immunoSEQ 96-well plate. Processing in the source paper ran as follows. The immunoSEQ output contained only junctional sequences without quality scores, so filtering could not match that applied to full-length reads. Sequences were annotated with PyIR, a Python wrapper for IgBLAST v1.9, using IMGT germline references to assign V/J genes and CDR3. Any read was removed if the V/J assignment was weak (E-value above 1e-6), the CDR3 was missing, or the read contained stop codons, out-of-frame junctions, or ambiguous translated residues. V3J clonotypes were defined as sequences sharing the same inferred V gene, J gene, and CDR3 amino acid sequence. To compute the percentage overlap between repertoires, the number of shared unique clonotypes was divided by the size of the smaller repertoire. Three approaches were used to assess repertoire richness: RTK rarefaction, the Chao1 estimator, and Recon v2.1 estimates of unobserved clonotypes. For all TCRbeta clonotypes obtained by the gDNA method from four donors, generation probabilities were computed with OLGA. TCRdb stores this immuneACCESS table with in-frame sequences only. Part of the clones is absent; in the studies checked, under half of the shortfall reflects unresolved V genes, and no reason is known for the rest. V and J calls and clone size are given by that table; D and trimming were obtained from the DNA. This sample is represented by a few million clones; more than 90% of them were singletons. About 0.13% of the sample goes to the ten largest clones.

Sequenced material: naive CD4+ T cells sorted from blood. The intended sense of this specimen's cell subset or site label: CD45RA+ positively selected. The receptor chain draws on TRBV28 and TRBJ1-2; a stretch of 7 junction bases matches TRBD1. The receptor was isolated from a man aged 18 to 30 in good health. The sequence in DNA is TGTGCCAGCAGTTTGGCAGGGGGAGGCTACACCTTC. This codes for CASSLAGGGYTF.